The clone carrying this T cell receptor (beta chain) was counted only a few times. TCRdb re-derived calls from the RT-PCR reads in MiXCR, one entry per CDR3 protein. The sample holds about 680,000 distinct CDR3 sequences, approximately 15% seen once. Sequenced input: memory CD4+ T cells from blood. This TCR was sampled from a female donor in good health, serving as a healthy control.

The CDR3 protein is CASSRQGTNTEAFF. The CDR3 coding sequence is TGTGCCAGCAGTCGACAGGGGACAAACACTGAAGCTTTCTTT. The chain is built from TRBV12-3 or TRBV12-4 and TRBJ1-1; 8 nucleotides agree with TRBD1. V lost 5 bases, J lost 2 bases, and 4 bases stayed unmatched. The CDR3 contains 14 residues.